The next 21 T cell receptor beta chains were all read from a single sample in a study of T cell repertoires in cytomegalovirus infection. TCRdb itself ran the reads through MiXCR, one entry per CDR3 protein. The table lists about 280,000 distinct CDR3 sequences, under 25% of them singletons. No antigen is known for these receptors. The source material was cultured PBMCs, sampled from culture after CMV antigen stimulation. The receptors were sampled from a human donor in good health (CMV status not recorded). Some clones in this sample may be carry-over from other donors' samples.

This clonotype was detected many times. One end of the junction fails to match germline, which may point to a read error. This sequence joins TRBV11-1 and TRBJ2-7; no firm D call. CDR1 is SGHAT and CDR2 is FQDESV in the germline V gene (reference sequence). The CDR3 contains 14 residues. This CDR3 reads CASSPRRFDTVVFF. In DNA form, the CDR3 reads TGTGCCAGCAGCCCGCGCCGGTTTGACACGGTGGTCTTCTTC.

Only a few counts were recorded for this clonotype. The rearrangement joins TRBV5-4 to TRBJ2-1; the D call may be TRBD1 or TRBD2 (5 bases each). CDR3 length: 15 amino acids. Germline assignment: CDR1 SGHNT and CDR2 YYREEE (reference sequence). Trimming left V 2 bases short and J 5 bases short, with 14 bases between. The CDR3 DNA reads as TGTGCCAGCAGCTTACCGGGACCACAGGACAATGAGCAGTTCTTC. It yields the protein CASSLPGPQDNEQFF.

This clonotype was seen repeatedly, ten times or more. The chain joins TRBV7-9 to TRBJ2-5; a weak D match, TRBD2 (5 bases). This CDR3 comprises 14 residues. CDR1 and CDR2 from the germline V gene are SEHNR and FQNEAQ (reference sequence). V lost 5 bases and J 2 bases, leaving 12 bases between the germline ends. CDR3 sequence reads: CASSRNSVQETQYF. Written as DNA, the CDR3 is TGTGCCAGCAGCCGCAATAGCGTTCAAGAGACCCAGTACTTC.

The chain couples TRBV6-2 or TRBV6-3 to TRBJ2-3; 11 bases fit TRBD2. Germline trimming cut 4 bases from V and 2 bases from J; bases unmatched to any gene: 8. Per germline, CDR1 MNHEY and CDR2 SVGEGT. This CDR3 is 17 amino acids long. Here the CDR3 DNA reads TGTGCCAGCAGTTCCAGACTAGCGGGGACCCCCACAGATACGCAGTATTTT. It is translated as CASSSRLAGTPTDTQYF.

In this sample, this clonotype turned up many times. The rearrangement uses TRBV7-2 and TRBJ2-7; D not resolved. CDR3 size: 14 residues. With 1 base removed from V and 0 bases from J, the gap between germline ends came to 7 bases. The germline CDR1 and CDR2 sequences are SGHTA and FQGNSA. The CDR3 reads CASSLEWSSYEQYF. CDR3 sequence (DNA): TGTGCCAGCAGCTTAGAGTGGAGCTCCTACGAGCAGTACTTC. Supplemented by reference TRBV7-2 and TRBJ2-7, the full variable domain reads GAGVSQSPSNKVTEKGKDVELRCDPISGHTALYWYRQSLGQGLEFLIYFQGNSAPDKSGLPSDRFSAERTGGSVSTLTIQRTQQEDSAVYLCASSLEWSSYEQYFGPGTRLTVT.

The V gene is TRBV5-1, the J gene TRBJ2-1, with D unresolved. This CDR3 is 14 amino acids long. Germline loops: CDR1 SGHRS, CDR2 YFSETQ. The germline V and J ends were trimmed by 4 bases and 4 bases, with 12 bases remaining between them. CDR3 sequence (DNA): TGCGCCAGCAGCCCACTAACGTTATACAATGAGCAGTTCTTC. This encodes CASSPLTLYNEQFF.

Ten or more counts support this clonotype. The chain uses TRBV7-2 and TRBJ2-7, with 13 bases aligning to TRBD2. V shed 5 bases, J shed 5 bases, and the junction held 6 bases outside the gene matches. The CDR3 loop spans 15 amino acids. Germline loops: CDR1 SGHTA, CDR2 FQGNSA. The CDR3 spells CASSTTSGRRNEQYF. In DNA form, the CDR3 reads TGTGCCAGCAGCACGACTAGCGGGAGGCGGAACGAGCAGTACTTC.

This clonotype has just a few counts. CDR3 DNA sequence: TGTGCCAGCAGTGAGACAGGGGCCTACGAGCAGTACTTC. Amino acid sequence: CASSETGAYEQYF. This chain uses TRBV6-1 with TRBJ2-7, with 8 bases aligning to TRBD1. The CDR3 totals 13 residues. The germline V gene has CDR1 MNHNS and CDR2 SASEGT. The J segment lost 2 bases and the V segment lost 3 bases, leaving 0 bases of the junction unmatched.

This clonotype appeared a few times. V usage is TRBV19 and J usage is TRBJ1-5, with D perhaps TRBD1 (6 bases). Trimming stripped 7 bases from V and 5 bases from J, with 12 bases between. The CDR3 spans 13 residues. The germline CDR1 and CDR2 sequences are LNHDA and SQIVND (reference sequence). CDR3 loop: CASKVQGDQPQHF. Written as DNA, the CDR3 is TGTGCCAGTAAGGTACAGGGCGATCAGCCCCAGCATTTT.

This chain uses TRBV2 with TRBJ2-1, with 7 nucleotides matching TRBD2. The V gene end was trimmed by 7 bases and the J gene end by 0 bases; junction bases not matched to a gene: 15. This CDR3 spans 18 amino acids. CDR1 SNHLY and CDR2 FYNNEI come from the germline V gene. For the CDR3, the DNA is TGTGCCAGCACAAACCCAACCCTAGGCGGGAGCTCCTACAATGAGCAGTTCTTC. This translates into CASTNPTLGGSSYNEQFF.

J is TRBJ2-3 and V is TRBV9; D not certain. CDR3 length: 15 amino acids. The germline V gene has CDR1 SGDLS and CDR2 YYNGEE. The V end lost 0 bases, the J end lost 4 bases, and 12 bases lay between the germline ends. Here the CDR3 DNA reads TGTGCCAGCAGCGTAGCAGCCGATGCCCCAGATACGCAGTATTTT. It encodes CASSVAADAPDTQYF.

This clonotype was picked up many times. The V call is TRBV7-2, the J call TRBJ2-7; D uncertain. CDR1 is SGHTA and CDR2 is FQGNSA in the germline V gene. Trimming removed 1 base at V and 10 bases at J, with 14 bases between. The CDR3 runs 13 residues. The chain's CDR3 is CASSLVSIQHQYF. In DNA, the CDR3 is TGTGCCAGCAGCTTAGTTTCTATCCAGCATCAGTACTTC. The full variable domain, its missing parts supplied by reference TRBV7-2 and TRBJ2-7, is GAGVSQSPSNKVTEKGKDVELRCDPISGHTALYWYRQSLGQGLEFLIYFQGNSAPDKSGLPSDRFSAERTGGSVSTLTIQRTQQEDSAVYLCASSLVSIQHQYFGPGTRLTVT.

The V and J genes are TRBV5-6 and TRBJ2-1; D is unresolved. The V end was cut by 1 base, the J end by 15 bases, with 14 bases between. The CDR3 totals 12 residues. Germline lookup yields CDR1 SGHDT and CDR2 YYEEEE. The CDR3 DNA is TGTGCCAGCAGCTTGCTCACAGCTTCCCGGTTCTTC. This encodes CASSLLTASRFF.

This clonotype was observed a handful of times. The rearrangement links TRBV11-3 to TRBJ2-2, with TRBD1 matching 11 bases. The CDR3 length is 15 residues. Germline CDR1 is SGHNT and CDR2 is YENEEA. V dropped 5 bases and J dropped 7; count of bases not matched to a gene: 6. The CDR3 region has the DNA TGTGCCAGCAGCGCGGACAGGGGGCATGGCGGGGAGCTGTTTTTT. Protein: CASSADRGHGGELFF.

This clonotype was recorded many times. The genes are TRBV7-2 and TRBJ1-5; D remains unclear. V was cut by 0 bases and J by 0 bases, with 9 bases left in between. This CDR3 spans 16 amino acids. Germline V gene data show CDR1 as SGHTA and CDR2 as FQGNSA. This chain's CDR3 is CASSLASGFSNQPQHF. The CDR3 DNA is TGTGCCAGCAGCTTAGCGTCTGGGTTTAGCAATCAGCCCCAGCATTTT.

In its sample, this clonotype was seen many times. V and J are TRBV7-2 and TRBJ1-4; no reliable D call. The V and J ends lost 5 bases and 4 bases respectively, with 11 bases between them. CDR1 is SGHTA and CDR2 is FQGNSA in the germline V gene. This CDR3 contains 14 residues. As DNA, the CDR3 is TGTGCCAGCAGCCCCGGACGAAATAATGAAAAACTGTTTTTT. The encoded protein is CASSPGRNNEKLFF.

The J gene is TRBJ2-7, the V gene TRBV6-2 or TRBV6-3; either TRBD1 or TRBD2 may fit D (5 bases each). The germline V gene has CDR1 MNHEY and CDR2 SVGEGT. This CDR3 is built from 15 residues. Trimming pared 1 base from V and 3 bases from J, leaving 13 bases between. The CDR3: CASSYFGTGDYEQYF. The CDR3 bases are TGTGCCAGCAGTTACTTCGGGACCGGAGACTACGAGCAGTACTTC.

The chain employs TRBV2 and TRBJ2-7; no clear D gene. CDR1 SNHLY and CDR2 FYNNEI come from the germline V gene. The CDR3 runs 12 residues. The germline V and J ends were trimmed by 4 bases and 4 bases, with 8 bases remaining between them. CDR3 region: CASSGSRYEQYV. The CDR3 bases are TGTGCCAGCAGTGGTAGCAGGTACGAGCAGTACGTC.

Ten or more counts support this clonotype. In DNA form, the CDR3 reads TGTGCCAGCAGCGTAGACAGGGGCTCTGGAAACACCATATATTTT. The encoded protein is CASSVDRGSGNTIYF. V usage is TRBV2 and J usage is TRBJ1-3; 8 bases agree with TRBD1. Trimming took 6 bases from V and 0 from J; bases not matched to a gene: 4. The CDR3 spans 15 residues. CDR1 SNHLY and CDR2 FYNNEI come from the germline V gene.

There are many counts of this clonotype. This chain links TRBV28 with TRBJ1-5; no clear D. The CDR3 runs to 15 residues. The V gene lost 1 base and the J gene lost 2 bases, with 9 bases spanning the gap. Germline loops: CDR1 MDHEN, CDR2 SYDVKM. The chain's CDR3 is CASSLFGDRNQPQHF. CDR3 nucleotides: TGTGCCAGCAGTTTATTCGGGGATCGCAATCAGCCCCAGCATTTT.

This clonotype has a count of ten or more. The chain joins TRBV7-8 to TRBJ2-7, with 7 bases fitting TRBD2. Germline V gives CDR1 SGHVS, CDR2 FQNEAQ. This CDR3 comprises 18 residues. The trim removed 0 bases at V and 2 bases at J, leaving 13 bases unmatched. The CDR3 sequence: CASSLAASGGAGAYEQYV. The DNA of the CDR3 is TGTGCCAGCAGCTTAGCTGCTAGCGGAGGAGCCGGAGCCTACGAGCAGTACGTC.